This T cell receptor beta chain is from a study of T cells in localized non-small cell lung cancer. Data came from immunoSEQ multiplex PCR; TCRdb stores just in-frame clones and leaves some out. The sample holds some 78,000 clones, 84% seen once. The CDR3 has 13 amino acids. V was clipped by 6 bases and J by 5 bases, with 14 bases between them. Germline V lookup: CDR1 MRHNA, CDR2 SNTAGT. This receptor was taken from a man aged 40 to 70 with stage I lung adenocarcinoma. The sample consisted of peripheral blood, taken before any cancer treatment. The V call is TRBV6-4, the J call TRBJ2-7, with D perhaps TRBD2 (6 bases). CDR3 amino acids: CASSLDSGDEQYF. In DNA, the CDR3 is TGTGCCAGCAGCTTGGATAGCGGCGACGAGCAGTACTTC.